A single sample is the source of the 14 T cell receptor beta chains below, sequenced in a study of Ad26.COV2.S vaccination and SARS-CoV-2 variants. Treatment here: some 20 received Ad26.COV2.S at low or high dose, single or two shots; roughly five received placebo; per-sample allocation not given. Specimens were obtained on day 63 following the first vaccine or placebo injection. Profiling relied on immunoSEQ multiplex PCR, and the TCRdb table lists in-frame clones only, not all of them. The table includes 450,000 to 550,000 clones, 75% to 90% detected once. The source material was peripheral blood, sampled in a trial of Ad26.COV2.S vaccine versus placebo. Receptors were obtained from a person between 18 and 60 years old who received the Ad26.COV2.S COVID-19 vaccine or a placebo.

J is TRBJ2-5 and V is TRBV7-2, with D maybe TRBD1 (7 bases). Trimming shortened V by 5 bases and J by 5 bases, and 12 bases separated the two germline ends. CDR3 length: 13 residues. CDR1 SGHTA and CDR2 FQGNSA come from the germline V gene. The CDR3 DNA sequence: TGTGCCAGCAGCGGAGGGGGCTGGGAGACCCAGTACTTC. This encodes CASSGGGWETQYF.

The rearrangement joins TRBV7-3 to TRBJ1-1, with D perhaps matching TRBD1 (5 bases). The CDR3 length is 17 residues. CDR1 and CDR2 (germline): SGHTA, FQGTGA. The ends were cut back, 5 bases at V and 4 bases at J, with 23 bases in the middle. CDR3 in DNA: TGTGCCAGCAGCCCACTTCCCCTAAAGGGACGGCCCACTGAAGCTTTCTTT. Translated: CASSPLPLKGRPTEAFF.

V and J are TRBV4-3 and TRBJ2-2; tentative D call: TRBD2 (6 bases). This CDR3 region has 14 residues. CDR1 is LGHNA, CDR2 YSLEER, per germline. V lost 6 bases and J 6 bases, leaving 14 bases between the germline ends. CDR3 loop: CASRGGGVAGELFF. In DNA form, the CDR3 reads TGCGCCAGCAGGGGAGGTGGGGTGGCCGGGGAGCTGTTTTTT.

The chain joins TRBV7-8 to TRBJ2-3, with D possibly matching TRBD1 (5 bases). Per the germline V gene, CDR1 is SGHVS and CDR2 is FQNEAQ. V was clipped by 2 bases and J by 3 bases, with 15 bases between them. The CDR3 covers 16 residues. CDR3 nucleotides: TGTGCCAGCAGCTTACCAGGGTTAGGAGCGACAGATACGCAGTATTTT. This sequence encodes CASSLPGLGATDTQYF.

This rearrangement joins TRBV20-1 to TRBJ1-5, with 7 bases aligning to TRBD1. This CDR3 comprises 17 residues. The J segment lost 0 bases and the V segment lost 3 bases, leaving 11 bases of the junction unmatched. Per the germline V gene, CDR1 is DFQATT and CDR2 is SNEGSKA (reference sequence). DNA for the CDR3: TGCAGTGCTAGTGACAGGGATCTTTCCTATAGCAATCAGCCCCAGCATTTT. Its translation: CSASDRDLSYSNQPQHF.

The CDR3 protein is CASSVLSGEQFF. Here the CDR3 DNA reads TGTGCCAGCAGCGTATTGAGCGGTGAGCAGTTCTTC. V gene TRBV9 combines with J gene TRBJ2-1, with D tentatively TRBD2 (5 bases). The germline V and J ends were trimmed by 1 base and 9 bases, with 8 bases remaining between them. This CDR3 has 12 amino acids. Germline CDR1 reads SGDLS; CDR2 reads YYNGEE.

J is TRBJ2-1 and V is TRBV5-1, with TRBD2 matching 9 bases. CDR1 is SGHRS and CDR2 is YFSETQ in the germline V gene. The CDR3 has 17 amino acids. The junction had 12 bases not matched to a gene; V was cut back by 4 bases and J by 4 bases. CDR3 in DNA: TGCGCCAGCAGCCGAAACGGTCTAGCGGGACCTTACAATGAGCAGTTCTTC. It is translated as CASSRNGLAGPYNEQFF.

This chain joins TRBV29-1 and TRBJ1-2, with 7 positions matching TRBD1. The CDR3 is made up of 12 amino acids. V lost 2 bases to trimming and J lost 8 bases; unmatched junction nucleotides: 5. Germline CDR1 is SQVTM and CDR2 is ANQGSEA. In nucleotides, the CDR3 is TGCAGCGTTGAAAACAGGGGCTTCGGCTACACCTTC. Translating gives CSVENRGFGYTF.

The DNA of the CDR3 is TGTGCCAGCTCAAGCCCGCTATGGGTAGAACTTAATAGCAATCAGCCCCAGCATTTT. It encodes CASSSPLWVELNSNQPQHF. The chain recombines TRBV27 with TRBJ1-5; D ambiguous. This CDR3 contains 19 residues. Trimming took 8 bases from V and 0 from J, leaving 26 bases between them. The V gene's germline CDR1 is MNHEY and CDR2 SMNVEV (reference sequence).

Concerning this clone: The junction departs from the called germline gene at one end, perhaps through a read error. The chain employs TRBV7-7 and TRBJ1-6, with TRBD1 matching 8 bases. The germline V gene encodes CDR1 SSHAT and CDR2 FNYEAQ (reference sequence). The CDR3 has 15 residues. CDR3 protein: CASSSITGGNSPLHF. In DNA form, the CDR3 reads TGTGCTAGCAGCTCCATTACAGGGGGGAATTCACCCCTCCACTTT.

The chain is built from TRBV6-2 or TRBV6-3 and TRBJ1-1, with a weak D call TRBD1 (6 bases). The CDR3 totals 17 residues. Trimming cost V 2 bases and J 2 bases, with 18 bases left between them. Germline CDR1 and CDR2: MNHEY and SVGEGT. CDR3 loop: CASSYRVRGGLNTEAFF. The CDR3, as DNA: TGTGCCAGCAGTTACCGGGTGAGGGGGGGTTTAAACACTGAAGCTTTCTTT.

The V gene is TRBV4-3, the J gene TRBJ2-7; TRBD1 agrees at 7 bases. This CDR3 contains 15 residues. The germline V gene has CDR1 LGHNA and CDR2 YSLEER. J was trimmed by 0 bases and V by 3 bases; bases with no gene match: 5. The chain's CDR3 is CASSQEQGFSYEQYF. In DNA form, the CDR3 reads TGCGCCAGCAGCCAGGAACAGGGGTTCTCCTACGAGCAGTACTTC.

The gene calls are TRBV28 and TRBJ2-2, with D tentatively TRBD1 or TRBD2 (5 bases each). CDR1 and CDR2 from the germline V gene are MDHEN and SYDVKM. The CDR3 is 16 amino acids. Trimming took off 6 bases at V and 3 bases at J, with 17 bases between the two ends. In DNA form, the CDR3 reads TGTGCCAGCAGCCTTGACCGGGACCGAGACACCGGGGAGCTGTTTTTT. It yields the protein CASSLDRDRDTGELFF. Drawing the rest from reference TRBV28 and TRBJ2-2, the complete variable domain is DVKVTQSSRYLVKRTGEKVFLECVQDMDHENMFWYRQDPGLGLRLIYFSYDVKMKEKGDIPEGYSVSREKKERFSLILESASTNQTSMYLCASSLDRDRDTGELFFGEGSRLTVL.

CDR3 in DNA: TGTGCCAGCAGCTCGTCGACTAGCGGGGCGTCCTACAATGAGCAGTTCTTC. Encoded protein: CASSSSTSGASYNEQFF. This chain uses TRBV5-4 with TRBJ2-1; TRBD2 matches at 11 bases. The trim removed 3 bases at V and 1 base at J, leaving 6 bases unmatched. The germline V gene has CDR1 SGHNT and CDR2 YYREEE (reference sequence). The CDR3 sequence is 17 residues long.